The sequence of this TCR beta chain was determined in a study of T cell repertoires in cytomegalovirus infection. The wider study: Peptides in the study included HLA-C-restricted and HLA-B-restricted CMV epitopes. A matching HLA type, together with CMV infection, was signaled by public TCR beta signatures.

Germline assignment: CDR1 MDHEN and CDR2 SYDVKM. V lost 4 bases to trimming and J lost 7 bases; unmatched junction nucleotides: 7. The CDR3 is made up of 14 amino acids. Worth noting for this clonotype: The target antigen is unknown.

MiXCR, run by TCRdb on the reads, gives a single entry per CDR3 protein. The sample includes 200,000 to 250,000 distinct CDR3 sequences, 35% to 45% seen only once; the top ten take approximately 59%. The rearrangement uses TRBV28 and TRBJ2-1; 7 bases are a match to TRBD2. The sequencing used CD8+ T cells from cultured PBMCs, collected from culture after CMV antigen stimulation. The TCR originated in a human donor in good health (CMV status not recorded). Some clones in this sample may be carry-over from other donors' samples. For the CDR3, the DNA is TGTGCCAGCAGTTCCTGGACTAGAAGGAATGAGCAGTTCTTC. Translating gives CASSSWTRRNEQFF.